The 3 T cell receptor beta chains presented below share a single source sample, sequenced in a study of CD8 T cells in Susac syndrome. RNA amounts of roughly 0.45 to 1 ug underwent reverse transcription with random hexamers. From the immunoSEQ multiplex PCR reads, TCRdb called clonotypes with MiXCR, one entry per CDR3 protein. The sample contains approximately 190,000 distinct CDR3 sequences, 85% to 95% of which appear only once. Sequenced: CD8+ T cells from PBMCs. All receptors derive from a human donor with Susac syndrome.

J is TRBJ2-2 and V is TRBV9; D not certain. Germline CDR1 is SGDLS and CDR2 is YYNGEE. Trimming removed 0 bases from V and 2 bases from J, with 5 bases in between. The CDR3 has 14 residues. CDR3: CASSVGDNTGELFF. Here the CDR3 DNA reads TGTGCCAGCAGCGTAGGGGATAACACCGGGGAGCTGTTTTTT. Looking up the rest from reference TRBV9 and TRBJ2-2 gives the full variable domain: DSGVTQTPKHLITATGQRVTLRCSPRSGDLSVYWYQQSLDQGLQFLIQYYNGEERAKGNILERFSAQQFPDLHSELNLSSLELGDSALYFCASSVGDNTGELFFGEGSRLTVL.

This chain uses TRBV7-9 with TRBJ2-7, with D perhaps matching TRBD1 (5 bases). The V gene lost 2 bases and the J gene lost 6 bases, with 11 bases spanning the gap. This CDR3 contains 13 residues. CDR1 is SEHNR, CDR2 FQNEAQ, per germline (reference sequence). The CDR3 coding sequence is TGTGCCAGCAGCTTAAAAGGGGATGGCGAGCAGTACTTC. Its translation: CASSLKGDGEQYF.

The chain links TRBV9 to TRBJ2-7, with D possibly matching TRBD1 (6 bases). The CDR3 runs 14 residues. Germline-derived CDR1 and CDR2 are SGDLS and YYNGEE. V was clipped by 4 bases and J by 2 bases, with 13 bases between them. The CDR3 DNA sequence: TGTGCCAGCAGCCCGACCGGGACAACCTACGAGCAGTACTTC. It specifies CASSPTGTTYEQYF.